The 10 T cell receptor beta chains below were found in one sample sequenced in a study of control samples from healthy donors and cancer patients. Here immunoSEQ multiplex PCR was the method, and the copy in TCRdb shows in-frame clones only, minus some. The profile shows 120,000 or so clones, roughly 84% of them singletons. Source material: blood. These TCRs come from a man younger than 35 in good health.

The V call is TRBV12-5, the J call TRBJ2-4; 7 positions match TRBD1. The CDR3 contains 16 residues. CDR1 is LGHNT, CDR2 FRNRAP, per germline. Trimming cost V 6 bases and J 6 bases; bases outside gene matches: 14. The CDR3 coding sequence is TGTGCTAGTGGCCATAACAGCCCGGACAGGCCAAACATTCAGTACTTC. It translates to CASGHNSPDRPNIQYF.

This chain connects TRBV11-2 to TRBJ2-7; D possibly corresponds to TRBD1 (7 bases). The V end lost 0 bases, the J end lost 2 bases, and 20 bases lay between the germline ends. The CDR3 is 18 amino acids. Per the germline V gene, CDR1 is SGHAT and CDR2 is FQNNGV. This CDR3 reads CASSLDLSGGTVAYEQYF. CDR3 nucleotides: TGTGCCAGCAGCTTAGATCTTTCTGGGGGGACAGTAGCCTACGAGCAGTACTTC. Filled out from reference TRBV11-2 and TRBJ2-7, the complete variable domain reads EAGVAQSPRYKIIEKRQSVAFWCNPISGHATLYWYQQILGQGPKLLIQFQNNGVVDDSQLPKDRFSAERLKGVDSTLKIQPAKLEDSAVYLCASSLDLSGGTVAYEQYFGPGTRLTVT.

The gene calls are TRBV10-3 and TRBJ2-7, with D perhaps matching TRBD1 or TRBD2 (5 bases each). The V and J ends lost 5 bases and 5 bases respectively, with 19 bases between them. Germline V gene sequence: CDR1 ENHRY, CDR2 SYGVKD. The CDR3 is made up of 15 amino acids. The DNA for the CDR3 is TGTGCCATCAGTCCCTCTGGGACGGTCCTAGACGAGCAGTACTTC. Amino acid sequence: CAISPSGTVLDEQYF.

This rearrangement joins TRBV9 to TRBJ2-3, with D perhaps TRBD2 (6 bases). V lost 3 bases to trimming and J lost 6 bases, with 11 bases between them. The CDR3 covers 13 residues. Germline lookup yields CDR1 SGDLS and CDR2 YYNGEE. This CDR3 reads CASSAGVSDTQYF. CDR3 in DNA: TGTGCCAGCAGCGCGGGGGTATCGGATACGCAGTATTTT. Variable domain in full (rest from reference TRBV9 and TRBJ2-3): DSGVTQTPKHLITATGQRVTLRCSPRSGDLSVYWYQQSLDQGLQFLIQYYNGEERAKGNILERFSAQQFPDLHSELNLSSLELGDSALYFCASSAGVSDTQYFGPGTRLTVL.

The J gene is TRBJ2-1, the V gene TRBV29-1; 9 bases align to TRBD2. Germline CDR1 and CDR2: SQVTM and ANQGSEA. V dropped 5 bases and J dropped 6; count of bases not matched to a gene: 5. This CDR3 region has 13 residues. CDR3 loop: CSVMLAGRNEQFF. DNA of the CDR3: TGCAGCGTTATGCTAGCGGGACGCAATGAGCAGTTCTTC.

V and J are TRBV7-8 and TRBJ2-1; D not certain. The CDR3 consists of 15 residues. The ends were cut back, 4 bases at V and 8 bases at J, with 18 bases in the middle. CDR1 is SGHVS and CDR2 is FQNEAQ in the germline V gene. The CDR3 bases are TGTGCCAGCAGCTCCGGTTTGGGCCTGGTCGATGAGCAGTTCTTC. Protein product: CASSSGLGLVDEQFF.

The gene calls are TRBV29-1 and TRBJ1-2, with D tentatively TRBD1 (5 bases). CDR1 is SQVTM, CDR2 ANQGSEA, per germline. The CDR3 length is 14 residues. With 1 base removed from V and 3 bases from J, the gap between germline ends came to 12 bases. For the CDR3, the DNA is TGCAGCGTTGAAGGGGGGGTCTGGGACTATGGCTACACCTTC. Amino acids: CSVEGGVWDYGYTF.

V is TRBV7-9 and J is TRBJ2-7; D perhaps matches TRBD1 (6 bases). This CDR3 has 15 amino acids. From germline, CDR1 is SEHNR and CDR2 FQNEAQ (reference sequence). V lost 4 bases, J lost 5 bases, and 18 bases lay in between. The CDR3 region is CASSYPTQGRDEQYF. The CDR3 bases are TGTGCCAGCAGCTACCCAACACAGGGCCGGGACGAGCAGTACTTC.

The J gene is TRBJ2-7, the V gene TRBV7-8; TRBD1 matches 7 bases. The length of the CDR3 is 14 residues. Germline lookup yields CDR1 SGHVS and CDR2 FQNEAQ. V shed 5 bases, J shed 4 bases, and the junction held 8 bases outside the gene matches. The CDR3 loop reads CASSASGTEYEQYF. DNA for the CDR3: TGTGCCAGCAGCGCCTCCGGGACAGAATACGAGCAGTACTTC.

V gene TRBV7-2 combines with J gene TRBJ2-2; a possible D gene is TRBD1 (6 bases). The germline V gene has CDR1 SGHTA and CDR2 FQGNSA. The V end was cut by 7 bases, the J end by 5 bases, with 11 bases between. The CDR3 is 13 residues long. DNA for the CDR3: TGTGCCAGCACAGGGGACCGGACCGGGGAGCTGTTTTTT. It is translated as CASTGDRTGELFF.